The subject of this entry is one T cell receptor beta chain. What it binds is not known. The sample belongs to a study of shared clonotypes between healthy human individuals. In the study overall: Each donor contributed plates that comprised three CD4 naive, three CD4 memory, two CD8 naive and one CD8 memory. Study-wide results and caveats: Larger estimated richness was generally seen in naive subsets than in memory subsets.

The CDR3 is made up of 16 amino acids. Germline V lookup: CDR1 MDHEN, CDR2 SYDVKM. V lost 2 bases and J lost 2, with 14 bases in between. The naive CD8 population came from CD45RO-negative cells selected for CCR7, without terminally differentiated effector memory CD45RA+ cells. The table came from immunoSEQ multiplex PCR; TCRdb's copy has only in-frame clones and leaves some out. Of some 2 million clones in the sample, roughly 95% were seen once. This TCR derives from a man younger than 35 in good health. Sequences were obtained from naive CD8+ T cells sorted from blood. The chain has TRBV28 and TRBJ2-3, with D unresolved. The CDR3 sequence: CASSLIIGSITDTQYF. CDR3 DNA: TGTGCCAGCAGTTTAATCATAGGCAGTATCACAGATACGCAGTATTTT. The entire variable domain, with the rest obtained from reference TRBV28 and TRBJ2-3, is as follows: DVKVTQSSRYLVKRTGEKVFLECVQDMDHENMFWYRQDPGLGLRLIYFSYDVKMKEKGDIPEGYSVSREKKERFSLILESASTNQTSMYLCASSLIIGSITDTQYFGPGTRLTVL.